This T cell receptor (beta chain) came from a study of blood T cell repertoires in COVID-19. The CDR3 has 20 residues. Losses at the gene ends were 0 bases for V and 6 bases for J; bases not matched to a gene: 12. The germline CDR1 and CDR2 sequences are SGHRS and YFSETQ. Sequencing used immunoSEQ multiplex PCR; TCRdb keeps in-frame clones, though not all of them. The table records 95,000 to 100,000 clones, 85% of them present only once. Input material: peripheral blood. The receptor comes from an older woman with active or convalescent COVID-19. V usage is TRBV5-1 and J usage is TRBJ2-1, with 16 bases fitting TRBD2. As DNA, the CDR3 is TGCGCCAGCAGCTTGGAAGGGACTAGCGGGGGGGCCGGGTCAGGCAATGAGCAGTTCTTC. Translated: CASSLEGTSGGAGSGNEQFF.